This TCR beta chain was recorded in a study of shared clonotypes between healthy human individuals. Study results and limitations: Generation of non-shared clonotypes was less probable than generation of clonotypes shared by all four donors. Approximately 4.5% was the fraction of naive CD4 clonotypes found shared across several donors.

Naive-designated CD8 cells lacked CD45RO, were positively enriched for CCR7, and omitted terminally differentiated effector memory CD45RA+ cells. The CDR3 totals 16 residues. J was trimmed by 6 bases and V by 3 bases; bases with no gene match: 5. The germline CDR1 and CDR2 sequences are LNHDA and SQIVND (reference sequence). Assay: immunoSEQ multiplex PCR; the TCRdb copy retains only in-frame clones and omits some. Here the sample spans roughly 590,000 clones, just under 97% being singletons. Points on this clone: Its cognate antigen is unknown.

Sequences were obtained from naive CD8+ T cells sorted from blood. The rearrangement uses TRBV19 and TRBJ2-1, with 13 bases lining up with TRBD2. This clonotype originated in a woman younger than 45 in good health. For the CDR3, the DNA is TGTGCCAGTAGTATCTCGGGACTAGCGGGATTCAATGAGCAGTTCTTC. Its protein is CASSISGLAGFNEQFF.